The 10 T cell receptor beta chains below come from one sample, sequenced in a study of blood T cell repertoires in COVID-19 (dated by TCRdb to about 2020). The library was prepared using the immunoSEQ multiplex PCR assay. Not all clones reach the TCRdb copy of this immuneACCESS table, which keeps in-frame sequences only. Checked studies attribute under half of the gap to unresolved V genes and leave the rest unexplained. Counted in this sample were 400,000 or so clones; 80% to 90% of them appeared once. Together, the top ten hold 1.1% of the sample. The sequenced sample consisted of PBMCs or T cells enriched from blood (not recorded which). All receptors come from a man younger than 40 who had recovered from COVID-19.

This CDR3 is CAISESTGGTGEQYF. Written as DNA, the CDR3 is TGTGCCATCAGTGAGTCGACAGGGGGGACAGGCGAGCAGTACTTC. The rearrangement joins TRBV10-3 to TRBJ2-7; TRBD1 matches 9 bases. Germline trimming cut 0 bases from V and 6 bases from J; bases unmatched to any gene: 6. The CDR3 runs 15 residues. Germline CDR1 is ENHRY and CDR2 is SYGVKD.

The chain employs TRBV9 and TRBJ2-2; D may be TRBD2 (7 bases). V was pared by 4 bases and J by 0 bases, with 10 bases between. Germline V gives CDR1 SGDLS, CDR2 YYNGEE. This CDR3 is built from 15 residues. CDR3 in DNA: TGTGCCAGCAGCCCGGGGGGCACGAACACCGGGGAGCTGTTTTTT. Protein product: CASSPGGTNTGELFF.

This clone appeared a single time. As DNA, the CDR3 is TGTGCCTATGACGGACTAGCGGGAGGGGAGACCCAGTACTTC. Protein sequence: CAYDGLAGGETQYF. The V call is TRBV30, the J call TRBJ2-5; 15 nucleotides agree with TRBD2. The ends lost 7 bases at V and 5 bases at J; junction bases unmatched: 5. Germline CDR1 and CDR2: GTSNPN and SVGIG (reference sequence). The CDR3 extends over 14 amino acids.

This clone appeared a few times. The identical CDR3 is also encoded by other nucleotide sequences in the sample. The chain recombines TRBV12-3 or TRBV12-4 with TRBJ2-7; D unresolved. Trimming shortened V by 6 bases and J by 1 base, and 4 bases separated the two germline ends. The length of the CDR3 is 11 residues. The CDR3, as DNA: TGTGCCAGCAGCCATTCCTACGAGCAGTACTTC. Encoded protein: CASSHSYEQYF.

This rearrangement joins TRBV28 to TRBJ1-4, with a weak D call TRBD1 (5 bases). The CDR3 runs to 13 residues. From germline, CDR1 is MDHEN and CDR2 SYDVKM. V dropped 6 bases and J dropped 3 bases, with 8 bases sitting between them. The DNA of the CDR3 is TGTGCCAGCAGGAGACAGCCTAATGAAAAACTGTTTTTT. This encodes CASRRQPNEKLFF.

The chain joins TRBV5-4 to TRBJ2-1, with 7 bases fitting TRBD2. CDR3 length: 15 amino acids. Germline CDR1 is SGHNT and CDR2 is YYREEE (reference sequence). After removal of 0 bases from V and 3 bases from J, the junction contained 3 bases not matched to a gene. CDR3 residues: CASSLEGGSYNEQFF. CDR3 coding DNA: TGTGCCAGCAGCTTGGAGGGAGGGAGCTACAATGAGCAGTTCTTC.

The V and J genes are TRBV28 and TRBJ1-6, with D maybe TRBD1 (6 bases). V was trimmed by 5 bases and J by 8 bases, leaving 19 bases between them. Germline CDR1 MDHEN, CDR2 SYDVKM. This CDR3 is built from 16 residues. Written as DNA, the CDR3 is TGTGCCAGCAGTGCCTCACTCGGGACAAATTATTCACCCCTCCACTTT. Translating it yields CASSASLGTNYSPLHF.

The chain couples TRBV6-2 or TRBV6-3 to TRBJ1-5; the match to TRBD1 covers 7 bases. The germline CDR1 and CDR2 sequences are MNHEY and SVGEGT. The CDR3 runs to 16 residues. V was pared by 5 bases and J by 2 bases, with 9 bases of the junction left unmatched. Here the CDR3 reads CASSPLTGVGNQPQHF. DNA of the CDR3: TGTGCCAGCAGTCCATTAACAGGGGTTGGCAATCAGCCCCAGCATTTT.

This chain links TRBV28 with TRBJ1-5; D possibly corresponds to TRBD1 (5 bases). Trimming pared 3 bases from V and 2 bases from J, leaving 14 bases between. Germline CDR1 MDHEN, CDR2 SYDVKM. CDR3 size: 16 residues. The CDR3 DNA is TGTGCCAGCAGTTTCGCAGGGTTAGGGGGCAATCAGCCCCAGCATTTT. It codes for CASSFAGLGGNQPQHF.

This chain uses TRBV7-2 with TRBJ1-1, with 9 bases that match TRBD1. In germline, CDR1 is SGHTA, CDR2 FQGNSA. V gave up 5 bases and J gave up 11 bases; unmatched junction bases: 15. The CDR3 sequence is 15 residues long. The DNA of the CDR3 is TGTGCCAGCAGCCTCCAAAGGGGACAGGGCTCTTGGGCTTTCTTT. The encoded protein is CASSLQRGQGSWAFF. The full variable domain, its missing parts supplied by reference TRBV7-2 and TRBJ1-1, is GAGVSQSPSNKVTEKGKDVELRCDPISGHTALYWYRQSLGQGLEFLIYFQGNSAPDKSGLPSDRFSAERTGGSVSTLTIQRTQQEDSAVYLCASSLQRGQGSWAFFGQGTRLTVV.